The 13 T cell receptor beta chains below were found in one sample sequenced in a study of siplizumab effects on memory and regulatory T cells. Sequenced by immunoSEQ multiplex PCR; TCRdb stores in-frame clones only, minus some. The data show 70,000 to 95,000 clones, around 95% seen once. The sequencing sample was made of naive CD4+ T cells sorted from blood. These receptors were obtained from a human donor in good health.

The chain is built from TRBV6-4 and TRBJ1-1, with D uncertain. Trimming cost V 8 bases and J 6 bases, with 13 bases left between them. Per germline, CDR1 MRHNA and CDR2 SNTAGT. There are 12 residues in the CDR3. For the CDR3, the DNA is TGTGCCAGCTTTTTTCGGGAGTCTGAAGCTTTCTTT. It encodes CASFFRESEAFF.

This chain uses TRBV4-3 with TRBJ2-1; 7 nucleotides line up with TRBD1. Germline V lookup: CDR1 LGHNA, CDR2 YSLEER. CDR3 length equals 16 residues. With V trimmed by 3 bases and J by 8 bases, 13 bases remained unmatched. The CDR3 region is CASSQRSTGSGDEQFF. As DNA, the CDR3 is TGCGCCAGCAGCCAGCGGTCGACAGGGAGTGGCGATGAGCAGTTCTTC.

This chain connects TRBV5-1 to TRBJ2-6; D remains unclear. Germline CDR1 SGHRS, CDR2 YFSETQ. V gave up 0 bases and J gave up 4 bases, with 11 bases separating them. This CDR3 has 16 amino acids. The CDR3 loop is CASSLDGAPGANVLTF. The DNA for the CDR3 is TGCGCCAGCAGCTTGGATGGTGCACCCGGGGCCAACGTCCTGACTTTC.

The V gene is TRBV18, the J gene TRBJ1-2; TRBD1 matches at 7 bases. CDR1 is KGHSH and CDR2 is LQKENI in the germline V gene. V gave up 6 bases and J gave up 2 bases; unmatched junction bases: 3. CDR3 length: 13 residues. CDR3 coding DNA: TGTGCCAGCTCTCTGGGACAGAACTATGGCTACACCTTC. This gives the protein CASSLGQNYGYTF.

This rearrangement joins TRBV5-1 to TRBJ2-3; 10 positions agree with TRBD2. V trimming: 4 bases; J trimming: 5 bases; junction bases outside the gene matches: 7. Per germline, CDR1 SGHRS and CDR2 YFSETQ. This CDR3 has 15 amino acids. CDR3 loop: CASSIGLAVGDTQYF. CDR3 bases: TGCGCCAGCAGCATCGGACTAGCGGTAGGAGATACGCAGTATTTT. Looking up the rest from reference TRBV5-1 and TRBJ2-3 gives the full variable domain: KAGVTQTPRYLIKTRGQQVTLSCSPISGHRSVSWYQQTPGQGLQFLFEYFSETQRNKGNFPGRFSGRQFSNSRSEMNVSTLELGDSALYLCASSIGLAVGDTQYFGPGTRLTVL.

The genes are TRBV7-2 and TRBJ2-7, with a tentative D call TRBD1 (5 bases). The V gene lost 1 base and the J gene lost 0 bases, with 10 bases spanning the gap. The CDR3 loop spans 15 amino acids. Germline lookup yields CDR1 SGHTA and CDR2 FQGNSA. As DNA, the CDR3 is TGTGCCAGCAGCTTAGGGGGCACCAACTCCTACGAGCAGTACTTC. It specifies CASSLGGTNSYEQYF.

The rearrangement uses TRBV5-6 and TRBJ2-5, with D perhaps TRBD1 or TRBD2 (6 bases each). Trimming removed 0 bases from V and 1 base from J, with 10 bases in between. This CDR3 spans 15 amino acids. The germline V gene encodes CDR1 SGHDT and CDR2 YYEEEE. CDR3 bases: TGTGCCAGCAGCTTGGGGAGGGGGACCCAAGAGACCCAGTACTTC. Encoded protein: CASSLGRGTQETQYF. The variable domain in full, with the rest retrieved from reference TRBV5-6 and TRBJ2-5, is DAGVTQSPTHLIKTRGQQVTLRCSPKSGHDTVSWYQQALGQGPQFIFQYYEEEERQRGNFPDRFSGHQFPNYSSELNVNALLLGDSALYLCASSLGRGTQETQYFGPGTRLLVL.

The V call is TRBV7-6, the J call TRBJ2-3; D is ambiguous. From germline, CDR1 is SGHVS and CDR2 FNYEAQ. The CDR3 spans 16 residues. The V gene lost 5 bases and the J gene lost 0 bases, with 15 bases spanning the gap. CDR3 loop: CASSPHGQLSTDTQYF. In DNA, the CDR3 is TGTGCCAGCAGCCCACATGGGCAGCTTAGCACAGATACGCAGTATTTT. The full variable domain, in which reference TRBV7-6 and TRBJ2-3 provide the parts outside the CDR3, is GAGVSQSPRYKVTKRGQDVALRCDPISGHVSLYWYRQALGQGPEFLTYFNYEAQQDKSGLPNDRFSAERPEGSISTLTIQRTEQRDSAMYRCASSPHGQLSTDTQYFGPGTRLTVL.

The chain carries TRBV7-7 and TRBJ1-5; the D gene is possibly TRBD1 (5 bases). There are 13 residues in the CDR3. Germline CDR1 SSHAT, CDR2 FNYEAQ (reference sequence). Trimming cost V 3 bases and J 9 bases, with 12 bases left between them. Here the CDR3 reads CASSLRGGSPQHF. The DNA for the CDR3 is TGTGCCAGCAGCTTGAGGGGCGGATCGCCCCAGCATTTT. The full variable domain, its missing parts supplied by reference TRBV7-7 and TRBJ1-5, is GAGVSQSPRYKVTKRGQDVTLRCDPISSHATLYWYQQALGQGPEFLTYFNYEAQPDKSGLPSDRFSAERPEGSISTLTIQRTEQRDSAMYRCASSLRGGSPQHFGDGTRLSIL.

The rearrangement links TRBV7-2 to TRBJ2-7; D assignment may be TRBD1 or TRBD2 (5 bases each). The V gene's germline CDR1 is SGHTA and CDR2 FQGNSA. V was clipped by 2 bases and J by 7 bases, with 9 bases between them. The CDR3 extends over 12 amino acids. CDR3 loop: CASSLNWGEQYF. For the CDR3, the DNA is TGTGCCAGCAGCTTAAACTGGGGGGAGCAGTACTTC. The full variable domain, its missing parts supplied by reference TRBV7-2 and TRBJ2-7, is GAGVSQSPSNKVTEKGKDVELRCDPISGHTALYWYRQSLGQGLEFLIYFQGNSAPDKSGLPSDRFSAERTGGSVSTLTIQRTQQEDSAVYLCASSLNWGEQYFGPGTRLTVT.

The chain couples TRBV28 to TRBJ1-1, with a weak D call TRBD1 (6 bases). The CDR3 extends over 15 amino acids. CDR1 and CDR2 from the germline V gene are MDHEN and SYDVKM. V lost 8 bases to trimming and J lost 4 bases, with 20 bases between them. CDR3: CASSFQGKGSTEAFF. In DNA, the CDR3 is TGTGCCAGCTCGTTCCAGGGGAAAGGGTCCACTGAAGCTTTCTTT.

The gene calls are TRBV10-2 and TRBJ1-1, with TRBD1 identical over 7 bases. Germline values: CDR1 WSHSY, CDR2 SAAADI. The CDR3 covers 13 residues. J lost 5 bases, V lost 7 bases, and 7 bases had no gene match. CDR3 DNA: TGCGCCAGCATTTCCCCAGGGGGAACTGAAGCTTTCTTT. Protein product: CASISPGGTEAFF.

With respect to this clone: One end of the junction fails to match germline, which may point to a read error. The chain joins TRBV15 to TRBJ1-4; a possible D gene is TRBD1 (5 bases). In germline, CDR1 is LNHNV, CDR2 YYDKDF (reference sequence). CDR3 length: 14 residues. CDR3 in amino acids: CATGRVPLVGKLFF. For the CDR3, the DNA is TGTGCCACCGGCAGGGTGCCCCTCGTAGGGAAACTGTTTTTT.